The 3 T cell receptor beta chains listed next were all sequenced from one sample in a study of OX40 agonist ivuxolimab in advanced cancers. Sequenced by immunoSEQ multiplex PCR; TCRdb stores in-frame clones only, minus some. The sample records about 46,000 clones, about 88% being singletons. Sample: CD4+ or CD8+ T cells sorted from blood, taken in a trial of the OX40 agonist ivuxolimab. These receptors all come from an adult with an advanced solid tumor such as melanoma, head and neck, liver or kidney cancer.

This clone showed up just once. The chain is built from TRBV7-6 and TRBJ2-5, with 11 bases fitting TRBD1. The germline V gene has CDR1 SGHVS and CDR2 FNYEAQ. V trimming: 5 bases; J trimming: 5 bases; junction bases outside the gene matches: 4. The CDR3 is 14 amino acids. CDR3 in DNA: TGTGCCAGCAGCCGGACAGGGGGCTGGGAGACCCAGTACTTC. Translation: CASSRTGGWETQYF.

V and J are TRBV7-9 and TRBJ2-3; TRBD2 matches 7 bases. The CDR3 spans 15 residues. The germline CDR1 and CDR2 sequences are SEHNR and FQNEAQ (reference sequence). The ends lost 10 bases at V and 1 base at J; junction bases unmatched: 11. This CDR3 reads CANRPAGVGTDTQYF. Here the CDR3 DNA reads TGTGCCAACCGCCCGGCGGGAGTGGGCACAGATACGCAGTATTTT.

This rearrangement joins TRBV28 to TRBJ2-7; TRBD1 aligns across 9 bases. Germline CDR1 and CDR2: MDHEN and SYDVKM. The length of the CDR3 is 15 residues. J lost 3 bases, V lost 6 bases, and 9 bases had no gene match. CDR3 region: CASSTPGTGFYEQYF. DNA for the CDR3: TGTGCCAGCAGCACCCCCGGGACAGGGTTCTACGAGCAGTACTTC.